The 17 T cell receptor beta chains listed next were all sequenced from one sample in a study of CD8 T cells in Susac syndrome. Reverse transcription used about 0.45 to 1 ug RNA and random hexamers. TCRdb re-called the immunoSEQ multiplex PCR reads with MiXCR, one entry per CDR3 protein. The data show some 130,000 distinct CDR3 sequences, around 93% seen once. The source material was CD8+ T cells from PBMCs. All receptors come from a human donor with Susac syndrome.

The chain uses TRBV12-5 and TRBJ2-2; no clear D gene. The length of the CDR3 is 13 residues. The germline V gene encodes CDR1 LGHNT and CDR2 FRNRAP. Trimming pared 4 bases from V and 8 bases from J, leaving 11 bases between. The chain's CDR3 is CASGSSFPGELFF. In DNA form, the CDR3 reads TGTGCTAGTGGTTCCTCCTTTCCGGGGGAGCTGTTTTTT.

The chain combines TRBV11-3 with TRBJ1-2; 9 nucleotides line up with TRBD1. Germline CDR1 is SGHNT and CDR2 is YENEEA. V was pared by 5 bases and J by 3 bases, with 13 bases of the junction left unmatched. The CDR3 runs 17 residues. This chain's CDR3 is CASSPRDREEYDYGYTF. The CDR3 nucleotides are TGTGCCAGCAGCCCCCGGGACAGGGAGGAATACGACTATGGCTACACCTTC.

This sequence joins TRBV6-5 and TRBJ2-1; D is perhaps TRBD1 or TRBD2 (5 bases each). Germline lookup yields CDR1 MNHEY and CDR2 SVGAGI. The CDR3 is 15 amino acids. V was pared by 0 bases and J by 4 bases, with 10 bases between. CDR3 residues: CASSYSPGPYNEQFF. Here the CDR3 DNA reads TGTGCCAGCAGTTACTCTCCGGGGCCATACAATGAGCAGTTCTTC.

This clonotype was counted a single time. CDR3 nucleotide sequence: TGTGCCTGGAGTCAGCTCTACAATGAGCAGTTCTTC. Its translation is CAWSQLYNEQFF. V is TRBV30 and J is TRBJ2-1; D is uncertain. Trimming removed 2 bases from V and 3 bases from J, with 5 bases in between. This CDR3 is 12 amino acids long. Germline-derived CDR1 and CDR2 are GTSNPN and SVGIG (reference sequence).

The chain employs TRBV20-1 and TRBJ2-5; D is ambiguous. Trimming took off 7 bases at V and 5 bases at J, with 17 bases between the two ends. Germline lookup yields CDR1 DFQATT and CDR2 SNEGSKA (reference sequence). CDR3 size: 13 residues. Written as DNA, the CDR3 is TGCAGTGGAGGAGACCCGGTGGAGGAGACCCAGTACTTC. It is translated as CSGGDPVEETQYF.

The chain couples TRBV20-1 to TRBJ2-5; D gene unclear. Germline V CDR1 and CDR2: DFQATT, SNEGSKA (reference sequence). With 0 bases removed from V and 0 bases from J, the gap between germline ends came to 14 bases. The CDR3 is made up of 16 amino acids. This chain's CDR3 is CSARDRSGRNQETQYF. In DNA, the CDR3 is TGCAGTGCTAGAGATCGGTCCGGACGGAACCAAGAGACCCAGTACTTC.

This chain links TRBV27 with TRBJ2-7, with unresolved D. V lost 0 bases, J lost 3 bases, and 12 bases lay in between. The CDR3 is 15 amino acids. Per the germline V gene, CDR1 is MNHEY and CDR2 is SMNVEV (reference sequence). Here the CDR3 reads CASSLSRMGSYEQYF. The CDR3 nucleotides are TGTGCCAGCAGTTTATCGCGGATGGGCAGCTACGAGCAGTACTTC.

The count of this clonotype is one. The J gene is TRBJ2-3, the V gene TRBV7-3; D remains ambiguous. V was shortened by 2 bases and J by 4 bases, with 7 bases between the two germline ends. Germline lookup yields CDR1 SGHTA and CDR2 FQGTGA. The CDR3 length is 13 residues. The DNA of the CDR3 is TGTGCCAGCAGCTTAGGGTTTCCAGATACGCAGTATTTT. It codes for CASSLGFPDTQYF.

J is TRBJ2-3 and V is TRBV10-2; possible D gene TRBD1, 5 bases. Germline V lookup: CDR1 WSHSY, CDR2 SAAADI. The V end was cut by 4 bases, the J end by 2 bases, with 13 bases between. This CDR3 contains 15 residues. The CDR3, as DNA: TGCGCCAGCAGTGTGACAGCATTATTCACAGATACGCAGTATTTT. It is translated as CASSVTALFTDTQYF.

The rearrangement joins TRBV5-6 to TRBJ2-7; possible D gene TRBD1, 6 bases. The CDR3 loop spans 13 amino acids. Trimming stripped 5 bases from V and 3 bases from J, with 12 bases between. Germline V gene data show CDR1 as SGHDT and CDR2 as YYEEEE. CDR3 nucleotide sequence: TGTGCCAGCAGGCCCGGGACAAGCTACGAGCAGTACTTC. Translating gives CASRPGTSYEQYF. Full variable domain (rest looked up from reference TRBV5-6 and TRBJ2-7): DAGVTQSPTHLIKTRGQQVTLRCSPKSGHDTVSWYQQALGQGPQFIFQYYEEEERQRGNFPDRFSGHQFPNYSSELNVNALLLGDSALYLCASRPGTSYEQYFGPGTRLTVT.

With regard to this clonotype: At one end the junction does not follow the germline gene, possibly because of a read error. The CDR3 DNA sequence: TGTGCTAGCAGCTCTTTAGCGGGAGGGCCCCACGAGCAGTACTTC. Protein: CASSSLAGGPHEQYF. The chain carries TRBV7-7 and TRBJ2-7; TRBD2 agrees at 11 bases. This CDR3 contains 15 residues. In germline, CDR1 is SSHAT, CDR2 FNYEAQ (reference sequence).

This rearrangement joins TRBV29-1 to TRBJ2-7, with D uncertain. The CDR3 has 12 amino acids. The V gene lost 6 bases and the J gene lost 7 bases, with 16 bases spanning the gap. Germline V gives CDR1 SQVTM, CDR2 ANQGSEA. The CDR3, as DNA: TGCAGCGTGGAGACCGGGTTTGGGGAGCAGTACTTC. This translates into CSVETGFGEQYF.

The gene calls are TRBV6-5 and TRBJ2-1; 14 nucleotides align to TRBD2. CDR1 and CDR2 from the germline V gene are MNHEY and SVGAGI. This CDR3 is 14 amino acids long. V lost 6 bases to trimming and J lost 9 bases; unmatched junction nucleotides: 4. The CDR3, as DNA: TGTGCCAGCAGGGGACTAGCGGGAGCGGGTGAGCAGTTCTTC. This translates into CASRGLAGAGEQFF.

The chain combines TRBV2 with TRBJ1-5, with 7 positions matching TRBD1. The CDR3 runs 14 residues. Germline-derived CDR1 and CDR2 are SNHLY and FYNNEI. Trimming took 7 bases from V and 6 from J; bases not matched to a gene: 9. CDR3 coding DNA: TGTGCCAGCAAAACAGGGGCTCTCGGTCAGCCCCAGCATTTT. Translated: CASKTGALGQPQHF.

The chain recombines TRBV9 with TRBJ2-7; D gene uncertain. Germline V gene lookup returns CDR1 SGDLS and CDR2 YYNGEE. V gave up 0 bases and J gave up 3 bases, with 10 bases separating them. This CDR3 region has 14 residues. CDR3 loop: CASSVEWYSYEQYF. Written as DNA, the CDR3 is TGTGCCAGCAGCGTAGAATGGTACAGCTACGAGCAGTACTTC.

This chain uses TRBV9 with TRBJ1-1; 8 bases agree with TRBD1. Germline V gene data show CDR1 as SGDLS and CDR2 as YYNGEE. J lost 4 bases, V lost 5 bases, and 10 bases had no gene match. The CDR3 has 15 amino acids. The CDR3: CASSPPGTGRTEAFF. The CDR3, as DNA: TGTGCCAGCAGTCCTCCCGGGACAGGCCGCACTGAAGCTTTCTTT.

The V and J genes are TRBV24-1 and TRBJ1-2; no reliable D call. Germline-derived CDR1 and CDR2 are KGHDR and SFDVKD. The CDR3 has 12 residues. V was clipped by 3 bases and J by 14 bases, with 15 bases between them. The CDR3 region has the DNA TGTGCCACCAGTGATGACGCGGGAGTAGTAACCTTC. Translating it yields CATSDDAGVVTF.